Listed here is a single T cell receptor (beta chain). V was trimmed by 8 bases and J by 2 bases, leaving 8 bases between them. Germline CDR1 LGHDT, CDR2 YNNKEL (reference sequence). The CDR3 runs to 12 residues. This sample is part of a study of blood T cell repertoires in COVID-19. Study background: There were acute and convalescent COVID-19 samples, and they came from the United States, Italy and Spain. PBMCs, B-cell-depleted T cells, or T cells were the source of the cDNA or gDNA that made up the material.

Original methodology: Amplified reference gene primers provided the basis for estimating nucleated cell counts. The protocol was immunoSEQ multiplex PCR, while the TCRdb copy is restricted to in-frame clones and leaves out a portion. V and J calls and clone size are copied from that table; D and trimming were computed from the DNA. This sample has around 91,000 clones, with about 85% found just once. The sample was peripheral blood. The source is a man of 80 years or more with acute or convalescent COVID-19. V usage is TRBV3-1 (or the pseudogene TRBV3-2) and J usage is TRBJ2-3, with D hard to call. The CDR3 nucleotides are TGTGCCAGCTCGCACTTCACAGATACGCAGTATTTT. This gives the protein CASSHFTDTQYF.